This is a list of T cell receptor beta chains from one sample in a study of T cell repertoires in cytomegalovirus infection. Each CDR3 protein is one row after TCRdb ran MiXCR on the reads. Counted here are about 130,000 distinct CDR3 sequences, 7% to 10% occurring once; the ten biggest clones make up about a tenth. The material sequenced was PBMCs. The origin of the receptors is a human donor in good health (CMV status not recorded). Some clones in this sample may be carry-over from other donors' samples. CDR3s include the opening cysteine and the closing phenylalanine or tryptophan. D genes are given only for firm matches. Clone size is shown for a subset of rows, as once, few, many or a class of expanded clone.

v_gene	j_gene	len	abundance	d_gene	CDR3nt	CDR3aa
TRBV29-1	TRBJ2-7	12	.	.	TGCAGCGTTGTCTCAGGAACCTACGAGCAGTACTTC	CSVVSGTYEQYF
TRBV6-6	TRBJ1-2	15	.	.	TGTGCCAGCACTCTTCCTCCGACAGAGAAATATGGCTACACCTTC	CASTLPPTEKYGYTF
TRBV6-2/TRBV6-3	TRBJ2-5	14	.	.	TGTGCCAGCAGTTACTCCCGGGGACTGGAGACCCAGTACTTC	CASSYSRGLETQYF
TRBV7-9	TRBJ2-3	15	many	TRBD2	TGTGCCAGCAGCCCCGGGGGGACGAACACAGATACGCAGTATTTT	CASSPGGTNTDTQYF
TRBV10-3	TRBJ2-2	16	few	.	TGTGCCATCAGTGAGTTTAGACCGACAAACACCGGGGAGCTGTTTTTT	CAISEFRPTNTGELFF
TRBV10-3	TRBJ1-4	14	.	.	TGTGCCATCAGTGAGCATGCAACTAATGAAAAACTGTTTTTT	CAISEHATNEKLFF
TRBV29-1	TRBJ2-3	13	few	.	TGCAGCGGGGGCAGGGCGAACACAGATACGCAGTATTTT	CSGGRANTDTQYF
TRBV28	TRBJ1-2	14	many	.	TGTGCCAGCAGTCTCGCGGGACACAGTTTTGGCTACACCTTC	CASSLAGHSFGYTF
TRBV6-5	TRBJ1-1	12	few	.	TGTGCCACCCGGGAAGGAAACACTGAAGCTTTCTTT	CATREGNTEAFF
TRBV7-2	TRBJ2-5	16	many	.	TGTGCCAGCAGCTCGACGGGACGCCTGGGCCAAGAGACCCAGTACTTC	CASSSTGRLGQETQYF
TRBV6-5	TRBJ2-6	18	.	TRBD1	TGTGCCAGCAGGGCTTCCGGGACAGGGTTACCTGGGGCCAACGTCCTGACTTTC	CASRASGTGLPGANVLTF
TRBV19	TRBJ1-1	14	.	.	TGTGCCAGTAGTACGACAGTCATGAACACTGAAGCTTTCTTT	CASSTTVMNTEAFF
TRBV12-3/TRBV12-4	TRBJ2-7	14	few	.	TGTGCCAGCACCTCGGCGGGCCGGGGTCACGAGCAGTACTTC	CASTSAGRGHEQYF
TRBV4-1	TRBJ1-2	12	many	.	TGCGCCAGCAGCCAAGAGTCTCGGACAGAGACCTTC	CASSQESRTETF
TRBV14	TRBJ2-1	15	.	TRBD2	TGTGCCAGCAGCCCCACCCAGACTAGCGACAATGAGCAGTTCTTC	CASSPTQTSDNEQFF
TRBV3-1	TRBJ1-1	13	.	.	TGTGCCAGCAGCCAAGTGGGACCCAAGGAAGCTTTCTTT	CASSQVGPKEAFF
TRBV5-6	TRBJ1-2	14	many	.	TGTGCCAGCAGTCAACAGAATTACGGGGATGGCTACACCTTC	CASSQQNYGDGYTF
TRBV5-1	TRBJ1-1	14	many	.	TGCGCCAGCGCTGATGTTCTAGGAAGCACTGAAGCTTTCTTT	CASADVLGSTEAFF
TRBV6-2/TRBV6-3	TRBJ2-3	14	many	.	TGTGCCAGCAGCCCGGGGAGGATGACAGATACGCAGTATTTT	CASSPGRMTDTQYF
TRBV5-1	TRBJ1-5	15	many	.	TGCGCCAGCAGCCTCACGACAGGCTACAATCAGCCCCAGCATTTT	CASSLTTGYNQPQHF
TRBV28	TRBJ1-3	14	many	.	TGTGCCAGCAGGCAACAGGGCTCTGGAAACACCATATATTTT	CASRQQGSGNTIYF
TRBV20-1	TRBJ2-5	13	many	TRBD1	TGCAGTGCCAGCGACAGGGCAAAAGAGACCCAGTACTTC	CSASDRAKETQYF
TRBV4-1	TRBJ2-1	16	.	.	TGCGCCAGCAGCCAAGATGTTGGGGGAATTTACAATGAGCAGTTCTTC	CASSQDVGGIYNEQFF
TRBV12-3/TRBV12-4	TRBJ1-4	14	many	.	TGTGCCAGCAGCCGCGTGGGCTATAATGAAAAACTGTTTTTT	CASSRVGYNEKLFF
TRBV7-9	TRBJ2-5	13	many	.	TGTGCCAGCAGCTTAACTAGCTTGGAGACCCAGTACTTC	CASSLTSLETQYF
TRBV7-9	TRBJ2-1	14	many	TRBD2	TGTGCCAGCAGCTTAACTAGCGGGGGCGAAGAGCAGTTCTTC	CASSLTSGGEEQFF
TRBV12-5	TRBJ2-3	14	few	.	TGTGCTAGTGGTTTGGGGTTGCCTGGCGATACGCAGTATTTT	CASGLGLPGDTQYF
TRBV6-6	TRBJ2-7	17	.	TRBD1	TGTGCCAGCAGTTACTCCCGCGGGACAGGGACCCCCTACGAGCAGTACTTC	CASSYSRGTGTPYEQYF
TRBV20-1	TRBJ1-5	15	many	.	TGCAGTGCTAGAGTTGTGACAGAGAATTATCAGCCCCAGCATTTT	CSARVVTENYQPQHF
TRBV7-6	TRBJ1-1	15	.	.	TGTGCCAGCAGCTTAGTTCAGGGAGTCGGCACTGAAGCTTTCTTT	CASSLVQGVGTEAFF
TRBV27	TRBJ2-7	17	.	TRBD2	TGTGCCAGCAGTTTCCGTTCGAGCGGGGCCTACTCCTACGAGCAGTACTTC	CASSFRSSGAYSYEQYF
TRBV14	TRBJ1-1	15	many	TRBD1	TGTGCCAGCAGCCCCTTACAGGGGGCCGACACTGAAGCTTTCTTT	CASSPLQGADTEAFF
TRBV15	TRBJ2-3	16	.	TRBD1	TGTGCCACCAGCTTCGGCGCACAGGGGGGAACAGATACGCAGTATTTT	CATSFGAQGGTDTQYF
TRBV6-2/TRBV6-3	TRBJ2-3	16	many	TRBD2	TGTGCCAGCAGTTACTCGGGCGGGGGGACCACAGATACGCAGTATTTT	CASSYSGGGTTDTQYF
TRBV24-1	TRBJ2-2	14	few	.	TGTGCCACCAGTGACGCTGGCCGGTCCGGGGAGCTGTTTTTT	CATSDAGRSGELFF
TRBV2	TRBJ1-6	18	many	TRBD1	TGTGCCAGCAAAGGCCCCCGTCGGGACAGGGTTTATAATTCACCCCTCCACTTT	CASKGPRRDRVYNSPLHF
TRBV15	TRBJ1-1	12	.	.	TGTGCCACCAGCACGGGGCGACAGGAAGCTTTCTTT	CATSTGRQEAFF
TRBV9	TRBJ2-3	12	.	.	TGTGCCAGCAGCGTAGGAGGCCTCTTACTATCTTTT	CASSVGGLLLSF
TRBV7-2	TRBJ1-2	14	many	TRBD1	TGTGCCAGCAGTTCCGGGACAGGGAACTATGGCTACACCTTC	CASSSGTGNYGYTF
TRBV4-1	TRBJ1-1	13	many	.	TGCGCCAGCAGCCAAGTCCCCTCAGGTGAAGCTTTCTTT	CASSQVPSGEAFF
TRBV29-1	TRBJ1-4	15	many	.	TGCAGCGTTGAAAGTTTGGGTACAACTAATGAAAAACTGTTTTTT	CSVESLGTTNEKLFF
TRBV7-2	TRBJ2-3	14	many	.	TGTGCCAGCAGCTTAGGCTTGAGCACAGATACGCAGTATTTT	CASSLGLSTDTQYF
TRBV20-1	TRBJ1-1	13	.	TRBD1	TGCAGTGCTCCGACAGGGACGAACACTGAAGCTTTCTTT	CSAPTGTNTEAFF
TRBV7-9	TRBJ1-1	17	medium-sized	.	TGTGCCAGCAGCTATCCCTTCCGGGCCAAGGTGAACACTGAAGCTTTCTTT	CASSYPFRAKVNTEAFF
TRBV29-1	TRBJ1-4	13	.	.	TGCAGCGTTGGGATGGGGGTCGGTGAAAAACTGTTTTTT	CSVGMGVGEKLFF
TRBV7-9	TRBJ1-1	14	many	.	TGTGCCAGCAGCCCCAAACCGGGGAACACTGAAGCTTTCTTT	CASSPKPGNTEAFF
TRBV5-5	TRBJ1-5	15	few	.	TGTGCCAGCAGCTTGGAAGGGGCGAGGAGACAGCCCCAGCATTTT	CASSLEGARRQPQHF
TRBV7-2	TRBJ2-3	18	many	.	TGTGCCAGCAGCTTACTATTAGCGCGGGCCAAGAACACAGATACGCAGTATTTT	CASSLLLARAKNTDTQYF
TRBV20-1	TRBJ2-5	14	many	TRBD2	TGCAGTGCCGAACTAGCGGGGGGGCTCGGGACCCAGTACTTC	CSAELAGGLGTQYF
TRBV10-3	TRBJ2-7	12	many	.	TGTGCCATCAGTTTGGACAGTTACGAGCAGTACTTC	CAISLDSYEQYF
TRBV3-1	TRBJ2-6	17	.	TRBD1	TGTGCCAGCACCCCGGACAGGGCAGGCTCTGGGGCCAACGTCCTGACTTTC	CASTPDRAGSGANVLTF